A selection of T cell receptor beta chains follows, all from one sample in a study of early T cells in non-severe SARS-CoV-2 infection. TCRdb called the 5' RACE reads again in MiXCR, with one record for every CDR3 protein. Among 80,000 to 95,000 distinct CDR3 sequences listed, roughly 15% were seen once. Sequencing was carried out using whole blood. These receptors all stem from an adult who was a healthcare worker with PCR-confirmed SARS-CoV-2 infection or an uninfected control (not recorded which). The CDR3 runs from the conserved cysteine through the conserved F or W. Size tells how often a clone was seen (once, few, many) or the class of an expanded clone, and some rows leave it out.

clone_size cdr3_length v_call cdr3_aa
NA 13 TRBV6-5 CASSQDRGSEAFF
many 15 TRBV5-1 CASSFMTGVQETQYF
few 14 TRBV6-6 CASSYSPFTDTQYF
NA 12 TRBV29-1 CSGKTGEQPQHF
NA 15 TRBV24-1 CATSDADSGANVLTF
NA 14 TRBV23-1 CASSHFHPGPRKLF
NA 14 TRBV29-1 CSVRTGGFAGELFF
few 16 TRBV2 CASRDESLGAKNIQYF
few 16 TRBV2 CASSGWTGDSTDTQYF
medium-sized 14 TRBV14 CASSQYTNGSPLHF
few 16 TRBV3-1 CASSQAGTGLNTEAFF
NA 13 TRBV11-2 CASSLVWAGELFF
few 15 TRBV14 CASSHNFLSTGELFF
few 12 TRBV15 CATSRDEYGYTF
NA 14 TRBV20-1 CSASRQGNTGELFF
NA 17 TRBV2 CASSASDGILNTGELFF
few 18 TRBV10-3 CAISAVGSPLESNQPQHF
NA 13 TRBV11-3 CASSRDRLETQYF
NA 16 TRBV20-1 CSADGGLRFYNSPLHF
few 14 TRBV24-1 CATSDLWGSGTQYF
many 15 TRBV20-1 CSADHGTAQNTEAFF
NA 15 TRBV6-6 CASKPGHSKDQPQHF
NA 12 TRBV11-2 CASSLAGWELFF
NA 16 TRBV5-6 CASSVDRGEVNQPQHF
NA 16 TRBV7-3 CASSRYGGPGTDTQYF
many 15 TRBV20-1 CSARGGGGANSPLHF
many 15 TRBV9 CASSVEWDRDSEAFF
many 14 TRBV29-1 CSGGTGTSTDTQYF
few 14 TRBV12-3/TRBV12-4 CASSFNIAYGEQFF
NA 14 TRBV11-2 CASRSQATNEKLFF
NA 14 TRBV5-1 CASSLVDGGNIQYF
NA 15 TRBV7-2 CASSLEGPRNSPLHF
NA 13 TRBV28 CASRVRDRDGYTF
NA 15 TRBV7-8 CASSPPGALREKLFF
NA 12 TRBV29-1 CSARQGANEQFF
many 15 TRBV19 CASSTTSGGGETQYF
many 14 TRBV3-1 CASSQTGRVTEAFF
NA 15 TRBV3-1 CASSQDTTMNSLLHF
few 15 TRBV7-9 CASSLKGGGVETQYF
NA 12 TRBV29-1 CSVKDRNTEAFF
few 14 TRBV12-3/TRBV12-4 CASSPTGWDNEQFF
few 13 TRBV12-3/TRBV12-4 CASSVSRDSPLHF
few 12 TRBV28 CASSLLQMAQYF
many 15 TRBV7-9 CASSLLSGGLGEAFF
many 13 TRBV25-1 CASNRLAEETQYF
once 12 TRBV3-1 CASSLGQTIQYF
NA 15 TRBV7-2 CASSLRGAYNQPQHF
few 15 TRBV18 CASSPGYTTNEKLFF
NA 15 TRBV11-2 CASSPTVGSNQPQHF
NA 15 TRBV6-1 CASSEVGGIHTEAFF
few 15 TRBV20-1 CSASTSGGGGETQYF
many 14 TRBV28 CASSLDRGRETQYF
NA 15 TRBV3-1 CASSSPGTRYNEQFF